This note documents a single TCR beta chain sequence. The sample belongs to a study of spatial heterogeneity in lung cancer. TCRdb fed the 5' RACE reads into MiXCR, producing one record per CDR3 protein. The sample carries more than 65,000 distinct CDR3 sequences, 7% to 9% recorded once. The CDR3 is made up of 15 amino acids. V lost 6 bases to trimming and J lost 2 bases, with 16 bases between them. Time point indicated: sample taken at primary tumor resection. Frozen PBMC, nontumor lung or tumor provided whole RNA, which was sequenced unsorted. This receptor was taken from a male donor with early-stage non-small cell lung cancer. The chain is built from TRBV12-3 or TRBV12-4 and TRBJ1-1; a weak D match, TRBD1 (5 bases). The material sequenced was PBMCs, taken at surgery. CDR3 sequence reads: CASRLRDGVNTEAFF. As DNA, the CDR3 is TGTGCCAGCAGACTCAGGGACGGGGTAAACACTGAAGCTTTCTTT.